This record covers a single T cell receptor (beta chain). Per the study methods: Amplifying reference gene primers gave estimates of nucleated cell counts. Using immunoSEQ multiplex PCR, the repertoire was profiled, and TCRdb retains in-frame clones only, with some absent. The V and J calls and clone size are taken from that table; D and trimming were inferred from the DNA. The sample records approximately 210,000 clones, roughly 85% being singletons. The germline V gene encodes CDR1 LGHNA and CDR2 YSLEER. The CDR3 runs 17 residues. The V and J ends lost 0 bases and 3 bases respectively, with 17 bases between them. This specimen comes from a study of blood T cell repertoires in COVID-19. For the study at large: T cells, B-cell-depleted T cells, or PBMCs supplied cDNA or gDNA.

Sequenced material: peripheral blood. The chain recombines TRBV4-3 with TRBJ1-2, with D possibly TRBD1 on 6 matching bases. The receptor was derived from a woman aged 65 to 85 with active or convalescent COVID-19. DNA of the CDR3: TGCGCCAGCAGCCAAGATTTGGCACCAGGGGATGACTATGGCTACACCTTC. Translating it yields CASSQDLAPGDDYGYTF.